The clone carrying this TCR beta chain has at least ten counts. Its specificity is unknown. This entry belongs to a study of CD8 T cells in ankylosing spondylitis. Unmatched junction bases numbered 4, after V lost 8 bases and J lost 1 base. The CDR3 is made up of 14 amino acids. TCRdb reprocessed the 5' RACE reads with MiXCR, giving one entry per CDR3 protein. The data hold 500,000 to 550,000 distinct CDR3 sequences, with roughly 13% observed a single time. Findings of the study overall: Blood of patients with ankylosing spondylitis appeared to be characterized by a TCR beta motif of several highly homologous variants. From matched ankylosing spondylitis synovial fluid, disease-linked clones were reportedly recovered at significantly enriched levels.

This chain links TRBV12-3 or TRBV12-4 with TRBJ2-2, with 7 bases aligning to TRBD1. Sequenced input: blood, either unsorted or a sorted T cell fraction (not recorded which). The receptor was isolated from a male donor with ankylosing spondylitis. CDR3 region: CASGRQGNTGELFF. The CDR3 nucleotides are TGTGCCAGCGGCCGACAGGGGAACACCGGGGAGCTGTTTTTT.